The sequence of this T cell receptor beta chain was determined in a study of cytomegalovirus exposure and HLA in healthy donors. Turning to the study itself: The 120 validation repertoires and the roughly 670 first-cohort repertoires shared a platform, a later analysis reported.

Comment on this clone: Its antigen remains unknown.

The study's findings and limits: A classifier reportedly called cytomegalovirus status with high sensitivity and specificity. The tendency of first-cohort TCR clusters to co-occur in the 100 to 150 validation repertoires emerged from a later analysis.

Repertoires were generated with immunoSEQ multiplex PCR, while TCRdb's copy carries only in-frame clones and drops some. Among fewer than 90,000 clones listed, approximately 84% were seen once. V lost 1 base and J lost 7; bases outside the gene matches: 3. The CDR3 totals 15 residues. Germline-derived CDR1 and CDR2 are MNHNS and SASEGT. The sample comprised PBMCs. The rearrangement uses TRBV6-1 and TRBJ1-6; 8 bases fit TRBD1. The TCR originated in a woman aged 18-30 years in good health and CMV-seropositive. In DNA, the CDR3 is TGTGCCAGCAGTGAAGTGCCAGGGGGCAATTCACCCCTCCACTTT. Translation: CASSEVPGGNSPLHF.